Described below is a single TCR beta chain sequence and its context. Its specificity is unknown. One entry per CDR3 protein results from TCRdb running MiXCR on the 5' RACE reads. The sample has some 250,000 distinct CDR3 sequences; 6.9% are singletons. This sample stems from a study of T cells after yellow fever vaccination. Whole-study results and caveats: Abundant bulk-derived clonotypes could contaminate FACS-sorted repertoires. The secondary response was weaker, and its peak arrived faster, on day 5 versus 15.

This TCR was recovered from a young man who received the YFV17D yellow fever vaccine. The starting material was CD4+ T cells sorted from PBMCs, obtained 15 days after the yellow fever booster vaccination.

This CDR3 reads CASSWDRSEAFF. The CDR3 nucleotides are TGTGCCAGCAGCTGGGACAGAAGTGAAGCTTTCTTT. The chain recombines TRBV11-2 with TRBJ1-1; 7 bases agree with TRBD1. The germline CDR1 and CDR2 sequences are SGHAT and FQNNGV. CDR3 length: 12 residues. V trimming: 4 bases; J trimming: 7 bases; junction bases outside the gene matches: 3. Filled out from reference TRBV11-2 and TRBJ1-1, the complete variable domain reads EAGVAQSPRYKIIEKRQSVAFWCNPISGHATLYWYQQILGQGPKLLIQFQNNGVVDDSQLPKDRFSAERLKGVDSTLKIQPAKLEDSAVYLCASSWDRSEAFFGQGTRLTVV.